One T cell receptor beta chain is described in this entry. In this sample, this clonotype turned up a few times. No antigen is known for it. There are no base qualities to consult, and no much larger clone falls within one base. The source of the sample is a study of identical twins (TCRdb year 2016). Background for the entire study: The study deep-sequenced TCR alpha and beta repertoires from monozygotic twins, unrelated adults of various ages and cord blood to test whether fetal clonotypes persist. Replicate twin experiments were performed at different times using different library preparation protocols to rule out contamination. Study-level results and caveats: Because the same donors could not be followed over many years, the conclusions depended on cross-sectional statistical analysis. Recombination models systematically underestimated out-of-frame TCR alpha sharing in monozygotic twins but agreed with sharing between unrelated individuals. The excess sharing between twins in beta out-of-frame sequences was weaker because fewer shared sequences reduced the signal-to-noise ratio. Fewer insertions were carried by abundant cord blood beta clonotypes; a weaker similar trend was observed in young adult naive repertoires, while no such trend was observed in memory repertoires. Invariant T cells such as MAIT and iNKT could partly confound zero-insertion analyses, although diverse VJ usage argued against such confounding for most clonotypes. Compared with coincidental sharing between unrelated individuals, out-of-frame TCR alpha sequences shared between twins had an excess of sequences with low generation probability.

The library came from 5' RACE. Sequencing instrument: Illumina HiSeq 2000. Template switching introduced a universal primer binding site; the final cDNA contained a unique molecular identifier, enabling accurate counting of TCR cDNA molecules. First-strand cDNA for TCR alpha and beta chains was synthesized from specific primers in the conserved constant-segment region. To control for contamination, every cDNA library carried two barcodes: a SMART-Mk sample barcode plus Illumina barcodes. Two successive PCR steps introduced TruSeq adapter sequences along with Illumina sample barcodes. Sequencing of the TCR alpha and beta cDNA libraries was done on the Illumina HiSeq platform using custom primers. The paper's data handling went like this. MiGEC was used to process raw reads and extract unique molecular identifiers, and MiXCR was used to find CDR3 positions. For each individual, recombination models were inferred using an EM algorithm with the repgenHMM and IGoR tools. The tcR package in R was used for shared clonotype analysis, with sharing normalized by the product of cloneset sizes. To study raw recombination free of thymic and clonal selection effects, out-of-frame nonproductive sequences were analyzed. Through fastp at Q25 and MiXCR, TCRdb rebuilt clones from the public reads, retaining in-frame beta chains. Identical CDR3 protein sequences are pooled into one entry, listed with their most common genes and DNA. The V and J calls come from TCRdb's annotation, not from the publication. This sample lists 500,000 to 550,000 distinct CDR3 sequences; about a fifth were detected once. The top ten constitute approximately 0.48% of the sample.

All donors were healthy Caucasians. The twin cohort comprised three pairs of female monozygotic twins, all aged about 18 to 30 years. Positive isolation kits from Invitrogen were used to isolate CD4+ and CD8+ T cell populations. These data also formed part of another study, on yellow fever vaccine responses in identical twins. The second source states: The T cell response to vaccination in identical twins was reported by the authors to appear partly convergent and partly personalized. In identical twins, the study followed T cell clones that responded to the vaccine with precision.

Input material: CD4+ T cells sorted from blood. This TCR was sampled from a woman aged 18-29 years in good health.

The CDR3 protein is CSASRGQGRRLAGGNEQFF. Here is the DNA: TGCAGTGCTAGTCGGGGACAGGGGAGGCGACTAGCGGGAGGCAATGAGCAGTTCTTC. The rearrangement combines TRBV20-1 with TRBJ2-1; TRBD2 aligns with 13 central bases. From the cysteine up to the phenylalanine, the CDR3 has a length of 19 residues. The retained sequence is limited to the CDR3, 57 bases, with the frame set at the first base. Per the germline V gene (reference sequence), DFQATT is the CDR1 and SNEGSKA is the CDR2. From V the trimming removes 3 bases and from J it removes 6 bases, while the gene matches leave 17 bases of the junction unaccounted for.